What follows are 30 T cell receptor beta chains derived from one specimen sequenced in a study of cytomegalovirus exposure and HLA in healthy donors (dated by TCRdb to 2015 to 2018). Library creation used the immunoSEQ multiplex PCR assay. The multiplex PCR relied on a mix of 60 forward primers for TCR Vbeta segments and 13 reverse primers for TCR Jbeta segments. What TCRdb holds here is the immuneACCESS table cut down to in-frame rearrangements. Part of the clones is not present; checked against another copy, under half of the missing clones reflect an unresolved V gene, and the others are unexplained. Present in this sample are 95,000 to 130,000 clones, around 80% of which were seen just once. Clones ranked in the top ten supply around 4.4% of the sample. Sample: PBMCs. Receptor source: a man aged 30-40 years in good health and CMV-seropositive.

The sample holds one count of this clone. The chain recombines TRBV27 with TRBJ1-2; perhaps TRBD1 as D (6 bases). The V and J ends lost 7 bases and 1 base respectively, with 19 bases between them. CDR3 length: 16 amino acids. Germline-derived CDR1 and CDR2 are MNHEY and SMNVEV (reference sequence). DNA of the CDR3: TGTGCCAGCACCCCCTCGGGGGGGCCACTTAACTATGGCTACACCTTC. Encoded protein: CASTPSGGPLNYGYTF.

This clone was observed once. The chain joins TRBV19 to TRBJ1-2; 9 nucleotides line up with TRBD1. CDR1 LNHDA and CDR2 SQIVND come from the germline V gene (reference sequence). CDR3 length equals 13 residues. V shed 4 bases, J shed 8 bases, and the junction held 5 bases outside the gene matches. The CDR3 nucleotides read TGTGCCAGTAGTACGGGGACAGGGAGAGGCTACACCTTC. It codes for CASSTGTGRGYTF.

This clone turned up a few times. This sequence joins TRBV7-6 and TRBJ1-1; maybe TRBD1 (5 bases). This CDR3 comprises 16 residues. The germline V gene encodes CDR1 SGHVS and CDR2 FNYEAQ. The V and J ends lost 5 bases and 2 bases respectively, with 18 bases between them. This CDR3 is CASSPGYGGDNTEAFF. CDR3 bases: TGTGCCAGCAGCCCCGGTTACGGAGGGGACAACACTGAAGCTTTCTTT. The variable domain in full, completed from reference TRBV7-6 and TRBJ1-1, reads GAGVSQSPRYKVTKRGQDVALRCDPISGHVSLYWYRQALGQGPEFLTYFNYEAQQDKSGLPNDRFSAERPEGSISTLTIQRTEQRDSAMYRCASSPGYGGDNTEAFFGQGTRLTVV.

V usage is TRBV14 and J usage is TRBJ2-7, with D hard to call. With 0 bases removed from V and 6 bases from J, the gap between germline ends came to 9 bases. The germline V gene has CDR1 SGHDN and CDR2 FVKESK. This CDR3 comprises 13 residues. The CDR3 loop is CASSQERATEQYF. For the CDR3, the DNA is TGTGCCAGCAGCCAAGAAAGAGCCACCGAGCAGTACTTC.

The J gene is TRBJ1-3, the V gene TRBV11-2, with 8 bases aligning to TRBD1. The CDR3 runs to 16 residues. Germline CDR1 reads SGHAT; CDR2 reads FQNNGV. Trimming removed 5 bases from V and 0 bases from J; junction bases left unmatched: 6. In DNA, the CDR3 is TGTGCCAGCAGCATTAACAGGGGGAGCTCTGGAAACACCATATATTTT. Protein product: CASSINRGSSGNTIYF.

The V call is TRBV4-1, the J call TRBJ2-2, with 7 bases that match TRBD1. From germline, CDR1 is MGHRA and CDR2 YSYEKL. The V and J ends lost 1 base and 7 bases, in that order; junction bases with no gene match: 6. The CDR3 is 15 amino acids. The CDR3 DNA sequence: TGCGCCAGCAGCCAAGTTGAAGGGGGCATCGGGGAGCTGTTTTTT. Residues: CASSQVEGGIGELFF.

This clone has more than one count but fewer than ten. V and J are TRBV30 and TRBJ2-3; 8 bases line up with TRBD2. With V trimmed by 3 bases and J by 9 bases, 11 bases remained unmatched. This CDR3 has 14 amino acids. Germline V gene data show CDR1 as GTSNPN and CDR2 as SVGIG (reference sequence). The CDR3 is CAWRFGRAALTQYF. The CDR3 DNA reads as TGTGCCTGGAGGTTCGGGAGGGCCGCCTTGACGCAGTATTTT.

V usage is TRBV10-3 and J usage is TRBJ2-5; possible D gene TRBD1, 6 bases. Germline values: CDR1 ENHRY, CDR2 SYGVKD. This CDR3 is 16 amino acids long. The V end lost 3 bases, the J end lost 2 bases, and 16 bases lay between the germline ends. CDR3 residues: CAISEYSQGPQETQYF. The CDR3 nucleotides are TGTGCCATCAGTGAATATTCACAGGGACCGCAAGAGACCCAGTACTTC.

The chain carries TRBV4-3 and TRBJ2-5; TRBD2 matches at 8 bases. This CDR3 comprises 16 residues. Germline V gene data show CDR1 as LGHNA and CDR2 as YSLEER. The V segment lost 1 base and the J segment 2 bases; nucleotides outside the gene matches: 6. Here the CDR3 reads CASSQGPGLGQETQYF. As DNA, the CDR3 is TGCGCCAGCAGCCAAGGCCCGGGACTAGGGCAAGAGACCCAGTACTTC.

This clone was counted only a few times. The V and J genes are TRBV11-3 and TRBJ2-7; 7 bases are shared with TRBD2. The length of the CDR3 is 12 residues. J was trimmed by 6 bases and V by 5 bases; bases with no gene match: 4. Germline CDR1 is SGHNT and CDR2 is YENEEA. In nucleotides, the CDR3 is TGTGCCAGCAGCCTTCGACTAGCCGAGCAGTACTTC. It encodes CASSLRLAEQYF.

CDR3 loop: CASSLFGLAEETQYF. The CDR3 DNA is TGTGCCAGCAGTTTATTCGGTCTAGCGGAAGAGACCCAGTACTTC. V and J are TRBV28 and TRBJ2-5; 7 bases agree with TRBD2. The CDR3 extends over 15 amino acids. V dropped 1 base and J dropped 3; count of bases not matched to a gene: 5. Germline V gives CDR1 MDHEN, CDR2 SYDVKM.

The chain couples TRBV5-4 to TRBJ2-5, with 11 bases identical to TRBD1. V was pared by 8 bases and J by 6 bases, with 3 bases of the junction left unmatched. CDR3 size: 12 residues. CDR1 is SGHNT, CDR2 YYREEE, per germline (reference sequence). The chain's CDR3 is CARGTGGKTQYF. The DNA of the CDR3 is TGTGCCAGGGGGACAGGGGGGAAGACCCAGTACTTC.

V and J are TRBV6-1 and TRBJ2-1; possible D gene TRBD2, 6 bases. Germline-derived CDR1 and CDR2 are MNHNS and SASEGT. V lost 6 bases and J lost 10, with 16 bases in between. The CDR3 is 13 residues long. CDR3 sequence (DNA): TGTGCCAGCAGGGTTATAAAGGAGGGCGAGCAGTTCTTC. It is translated as CASRVIKEGEQFF.

The chain carries TRBV27 and TRBJ2-5, with 8 bases matching TRBD1. V was clipped by 5 bases and J by 2 bases; unmatched bases: 4. Per germline, CDR1 MNHEY and CDR2 SMNVEV (reference sequence). CDR3 length equals 14 residues. CDR3 DNA sequence: TGTGCCAGCAGTCTCCGGACAGGGCAAGAGACCCAGTACTTC. Translation: CASSLRTGQETQYF.

The CDR3 DNA follows: TGTGCCAGCAGACCCTACCAAGCGAACACCGGGGAGCTGTTTTTT. Its protein product is CASRPYQANTGELFF. The chain combines TRBV6-6 with TRBJ2-2; D uncertain. The V end was cut by 6 bases, the J end by 0 bases, with 11 bases between. The CDR3 contains 15 residues. The germline CDR1 and CDR2 sequences are MNHNY and SVGAGI (reference sequence).

This clone was counted between two and nine times. J is TRBJ1-1 and V is TRBV7-2; TRBD1 might be the D (5 bases). The CDR3 length is 11 residues. CDR1 and CDR2 from the germline V gene are SGHTA and FQGNSA. The V and J ends lost 3 bases and 7 bases respectively, with 6 bases between them. CDR3 in DNA: TGTGCCAGCAGCTTGACAGTTGAAGCTTTCTTT. Translation: CASSLTVEAFF.

The chain joins TRBV7-2 to TRBJ2-1, with a possible D match to TRBD2 (6 bases). Germline loops: CDR1 SGHTA, CDR2 FQGNSA. The V gene lost 5 bases and the J gene lost 7 bases, with 15 bases spanning the gap. The CDR3 length is 14 residues. In DNA form, the CDR3 reads TGTGCCAGCAGCCCCCTCGGTAGCGGAAATGAGCAGTTCTTC. This gives the protein CASSPLGSGNEQFF.

The sample holds a few counts of this clone. The germline gene is not matched at one end of the junction; a read error may be the cause. This CDR3 is CSSSLGQSGGHGYTF. In nucleotides, the CDR3 is TGTTCCAGCAGCTTGGGCCAATCAGGGGGCCATGGCTACACCTTC. The gene calls are TRBV7-9 and TRBJ1-2; 8 bases agree with TRBD1. There are 15 residues in the CDR3. Per germline, CDR1 SEHNR and CDR2 FQNEAQ (reference sequence).

This CDR3 is CASSPGGNQPQHF. CDR3 DNA: TGTGCCAGCAGCCCGGGAGGCAATCAGCCCCAGCATTTT. This sequence joins TRBV7-8 and TRBJ1-5; D gene uncertain. CDR1 is SGHVS, CDR2 FQNEAQ, per germline. V was shortened by 5 bases and J by 2 bases, with 7 bases between the two germline ends. The CDR3 contains 13 residues.

This sequence joins TRBV5-1 and TRBJ2-3; 9 bases fit TRBD1. The germline CDR1 and CDR2 sequences are SGHRS and YFSETQ. The CDR3 loop spans 16 amino acids. Losses at the gene ends were 4 bases for V and 4 bases for J; bases not matched to a gene: 10. The CDR3 sequence: CASSATPGQGSDTQYF. The CDR3 bases are TGCGCCAGCAGCGCCACACCGGGACAGGGATCAGATACGCAGTATTTT. Together with reference TRBV5-1 and TRBJ2-3, the CDR3 gives the full variable domain: KAGVTQTPRYLIKTRGQQVTLSCSPISGHRSVSWYQQTPGQGLQFLFEYFSETQRNKGNFPGRFSGRQFSNSRSEMNVSTLELGDSALYLCASSATPGQGSDTQYFGPGTRLTVL.

V is TRBV15 and J is TRBJ2-3; no firm D call. This CDR3 has 14 amino acids. Germline CDR1 reads LNHNV; CDR2 reads YYDKDF (reference sequence). Trimming removed 1 base at V and 2 bases at J, with 7 bases between. The CDR3 loop is CATSRAGPTDTQYF. As DNA, the CDR3 is TGTGCCACCAGCAGAGCAGGCCCCACAGATACGCAGTATTTT.

This clone has just a few counts. This chain connects TRBV18 to TRBJ2-7, with no clear D. The CDR3 runs 16 residues. V shed 3 bases and J shed 2 bases, with 17 bases lying between them. Germline V lookup: CDR1 KGHSH, CDR2 LQKENI. CDR3 sequence: CASSPVLAPSTYEQYF. The CDR3 DNA sequence: TGTGCCAGCTCACCGGTGTTAGCCCCCAGCACCTACGAGCAGTACTTC.

The gene calls are TRBV19 and TRBJ2-1; 9 nucleotides align to TRBD2. The CDR3 totals 15 residues. In germline, CDR1 is LNHDA, CDR2 SQIVND (reference sequence). The V segment lost 4 bases and the J segment 1 base; nucleotides outside the gene matches: 2. CDR3 DNA: TGTGCCAGTAGTAAGACTAGCGGTTCCTACAATGAGCAGTTCTTC. Protein product: CASSKTSGSYNEQFF.

The CDR3 nucleotides read TGTGCCAGCAGCAATACTGGGGCAGGCCAGTACACCTTC. Encoded protein: CASSNTGAGQYTF. The rearrangement uses TRBV4-2 and TRBJ1-2; possibly TRBD1 for D (5 bases). V was cut by 5 bases and J by 11 bases, with 18 bases left in between. Germline loops: CDR1 LGHNA, CDR2 YNFKEQ. The CDR3 contains 13 residues.

The chain combines TRBV28 with TRBJ2-4, with 11 bases matching TRBD2. This CDR3 is 14 amino acids long. From germline, CDR1 is MDHEN and CDR2 SYDVKM. After removal of 1 base from V and 9 bases from J, the junction contained 2 bases not matched to a gene. The CDR3 protein is CASSLLAGGGIQYF. DNA for the CDR3: TGTGCCAGCAGTTTATTAGCGGGGGGGGGCATTCAGTACTTC.

The gene calls are TRBV5-1 and TRBJ2-2; 12 bases fit TRBD2. Germline loops: CDR1 SGHRS, CDR2 YFSETQ. After removal of 4 bases from V and 7 bases from J, the junction contained 5 bases not matched to a gene. CDR3 size: 15 residues. Written as DNA, the CDR3 is TGCGCCAGCAGCGCGGGACTAGCGGGCAACGGGGAGCTGTTTTTT. Residues: CASSAGLAGNGELFF.

This chain connects TRBV19 to TRBJ2-5; TRBD1 matches at 8 bases. V lost 4 bases, J lost 4 bases, and 5 bases stayed unmatched. The germline V gene has CDR1 LNHDA and CDR2 SQIVND (reference sequence). The CDR3 sequence is 14 residues long. The CDR3 loop reads CASSTGQGVETQYF. The CDR3 DNA is TGTGCCAGTAGTACCGGACAGGGTGTAGAGACCCAGTACTTC.

The chain has TRBV6-6 and TRBJ1-2; TRBD1 matches 12 bases. Germline assignment: CDR1 MNHNY and CDR2 SVGAGI (reference sequence). The CDR3 runs to 15 residues. The V gene end was trimmed by 5 bases and the J gene end by 7 bases; junction bases not matched to a gene: 8. The CDR3 here is CASSRPGQGALGYTF. The CDR3 DNA reads TGTGCCAGCAGTAGACCGGGACAGGGGGCGCTTGGCTACACCTTC.

The rearrangement joins TRBV6-6 to TRBJ2-1; D might be TRBD2 (5 bases). This CDR3 is 11 amino acids long. Trimming removed 10 bases at V and 8 bases at J, with 12 bases between. Per germline, CDR1 MNHNY and CDR2 SVGAGI (reference sequence). Here the CDR3 reads CATKLSDEQFF. In DNA form, the CDR3 reads TGTGCCACCAAACTTAGCGATGAGCAGTTCTTC.

A word on this clone: The junction departs from germline at one end; a sequencing error may be responsible. The J gene is TRBJ2-1, the V gene TRBV6-5; D possibly corresponds to TRBD2 (6 bases). This CDR3 has 14 amino acids. Germline CDR1 is MNHEY and CDR2 is SVGAGI. CDR3 nucleotides: TGTGCCAGCCAGGCGGGACGACCCTACAATAAGCAGTTCTTC. It is translated as CASQAGRPYNKQFF.